Below, one T cell receptor (beta chain) is given with its context. This entry comes from a study of blood T cells in healthy people across ages. Sample-barcoded 5' priming and a J-beta primer mix drove a second PCR of about 6 to 12 cycles. TCRdb fed the 5' RACE reads into MiXCR, producing one record per CDR3 protein. The sample consists of roughly 2 million distinct CDR3 sequences, 49% of them appearing once. Germline V gene data show CDR1 as DFQATT and CDR2 as SNEGSKA (reference sequence). J was trimmed by 11 bases and V by 6 bases; bases with no gene match: 15. The CDR3 is 13 residues long. The clonotype comes from a woman aged 40 to 50 in good health. The chain couples TRBV20-1 to TRBJ1-2, with 7 bases fitting TRBD1. What was sequenced was blood. The CDR3 loop reads CSAFGQAAVEYTF. Written as DNA, the CDR3 is TGCAGTGCATTTGGACAGGCGGCCGTGGAATACACCTTC.